A single sample gave rise to the 20 T cell receptor beta chains below, sequenced in a study of tumor and adjacent non-tumor tissue in lung cancer. This sample's RNA came from whole unsorted tissue. TCRbeta libraries were built with three rounds of nested PCR, modified from ARM-PCR. TCRdb used MiXCR to reprocess the multiplex PCR reads, holding one entry per CDR3 protein. Of tens of thousands of distinct CDR3 sequences listed, 55% to 75% are singletons. Sample: lung tumor tissue. The receptors shown here come from a middle-aged woman with non-small cell lung cancer.

At least ten counts were recorded for this clonotype. V usage is TRBV28 and J usage is TRBJ1-2; D is possibly TRBD1 (5 bases). The CDR3 consists of 12 residues. CDR1 MDHEN and CDR2 SYDVKM come from the germline V gene. The V gene lost 5 bases and the J gene lost 8 bases, with 12 bases spanning the gap. This CDR3 reads CASSLDTRGYTF. The CDR3, as DNA: TGTGCCAGCAGTCTGGACACTCGAGGCTACACCTTC.

This clonotype showed up just a few times. The CDR3 does not end in the conserved phenylalanine or tryptophan, so this is likely a read error. The chain joins TRBV29-1 to TRBJ2-1; 9 nucleotides agree with TRBD1. This CDR3 contains 13 residues. Germline V gene sequence: CDR1 SQVTM, CDR2 ANQGSEA. The V and J ends lost 6 bases and 4 bases, in that order; junction bases with no gene match: 4. DNA of the CDR3: TGCAGCGTCCGGACAGGGGATTACAATGAGCAGTTCTCC. This codes for CSVRTGDYNEQFS.

Points on this clonotype: A read error may account for a junction end that differs from germline. This rearrangement joins TRBV11-2 to TRBJ2-7, with D hard to call. The CDR3 is 15 residues long. CDR1 is SGHAT, CDR2 FQNNGV, per germline. The CDR3 sequence: CARSLDPRKSYEQYF. The DNA of the CDR3 is TGTGCCAGAAGCTTAGATCCCCGGAAGTCCTACGAGCAGTACTTC.

A remark on this clonotype: At one end the junction does not follow the germline gene, possibly because of a read error. The genes are TRBV6-5 and TRBJ1-2, with D maybe TRBD1 (6 bases). The CDR3 contains 13 residues. The V gene's germline CDR1 is MNHEY and CDR2 SVGAGI. The CDR3 reads CAGSYSPWGGYTF. The CDR3, as DNA: TGTGCCGGCAGTTACTCCCCCTGGGGGGGCTACACTTTC.

A single count supports this clonotype. This chain connects TRBV11-2 to TRBJ2-1; TRBD2 matches at 11 bases. CDR3 length: 18 amino acids. Germline CDR1 and CDR2: SGHAT and FQNNGV. V lost 6 bases and J lost 6; bases outside the gene matches: 16. The CDR3 here is CASRPGLAGGPGANEQFF. CDR3 coding DNA: TGTGCCAGCAGACCTGGGCTAGCGGGGGGCCCCGGGGCCAATGAGCAGTTCTTC.

A note on this clonotype: The conserved phenylalanine or tryptophan is not found at the CDR3 terminus, so this likely reflects a read error. The rearrangement joins TRBV11-3 to TRBJ2-3; D gene uncertain. Germline V CDR1 and CDR2: SGHNT, YENEEA. The CDR3 loop spans 13 amino acids. V was pared by 5 bases and J by 4 bases, with 10 bases between. CDR3 DNA sequence: TGTGCCAGCAGCATGATCCTCGCAGATACGCAGTATTAT. Its protein product is CASSMILADTQYY.

This clonotype was recorded only once. One end of the junction varies from germline; a read error may be responsible. CDR3: CASSSRTGEYSLLHF. CDR3 DNA: TGTGCCAGCAGTTCAAGGACAGGGGAGTATTCACTCCTCCACTTT. This chain joins TRBV6-6 and TRBJ1-6, with 9 bases fitting TRBD1. CDR1 MNHNY and CDR2 SVGAGI come from the germline V gene (reference sequence). The CDR3 extends over 15 amino acids.

As regards this clonotype: Relative to the germline gene, one junction end is altered; a read error may explain this. The chain employs TRBV4-2 and TRBJ2-2; D could derive from TRBD1 or TRBD2 (5 bases each). Germline V gene sequence: CDR1 LGHNA, CDR2 YNFKEQ. The length of the CDR3 is 15 residues. The CDR3: CANSQGGHDTGELFF. In DNA form, the CDR3 reads TGTGCCAACAGCCAAGGAGGACATGACACCGGGGAGCTATTTTTT.

Concerning this clonotype: This is likely a read error, given that the CDR3 carries no conserved phenylalanine or tryptophan at its end. The rearrangement uses TRBV6-5 and TRBJ2-5, with D possibly TRBD2 on 6 matching bases. This CDR3 is built from 15 residues. Germline lookup yields CDR1 MNHEY and CDR2 SVGAGI. V was pared by 10 bases and J by 5 bases, with 23 bases between. The CDR3 loop reads CANKKREARGETQYL. For the CDR3, the DNA is TGTGCCAACAAAAAAAGGGAGGCTCGCGGGGAGACCCAGTACTTA.

On this clonotype: One base away lies a much larger clone, so this may be a sequencing read error. This rearrangement joins TRBV30 to TRBJ2-4; tentatively, D is TRBD2 (5 bases). The CDR3 length is 15 residues. Germline V gene lookup returns CDR1 GTSNPN and CDR2 SVGIG (reference sequence). In DNA form, the CDR3 reads TGTGTCTGGAGTGAACTCGGACTAGCCAAAAACATTCAGTACTTC. This translates into CVWSELGLAKNIQYF. The full variable domain, with the rest looked up from reference TRBV30 and TRBJ2-4, is SQTIHQWPATLVQPVGSPLSLECTVEGTSNPNLYWYRQAAGRGLQLLFYSVGIGQISSEVPQNLSASRPQDRQFILSSKKLLLSDSGFYLCVWSELGLAKNIQYFGAGTRLSVL.

Concerning this clonotype: A much larger clone sits a single nucleotide away, making a read error possible. The chain couples TRBV5-4 to TRBJ1-2, with 7 bases aligning to TRBD1. This CDR3 has 17 residues. CDR1 SGHNT and CDR2 YYREEE come from the germline V gene (reference sequence). The CDR3: CASSLAMGGRGLGGYIF. CDR3 in DNA: TGTGCCAGCAGCTTGGCGATGGGGGGCAGGGGGTTAGGTGGCTACATCTTC.

This clonotype was seen more than once but under ten times. The junction differs from germline at one of its ends, possibly a read error. The CDR3 reads CSSSRDRSHSYEHYF. CDR3 bases: TGTTCCAGCAGTCGTGACAGAAGCCATAGCTACGAGCACTACTTC. This sequence joins TRBV12-3 or TRBV12-4 and TRBJ2-7; D is possibly TRBD1 (5 bases). The CDR3 is 15 amino acids.

The table lists this clonotype with a count of one. One end of the junction fails to match germline, which may point to a read error. The chain uses TRBV5-1 and TRBJ2-6, with 8 positions matching TRBD2. The CDR3 covers 18 residues. Germline V gene data show CDR1 as SGHRS and CDR2 as YFSETQ. The CDR3 sequence: CASSLVSGLVSGATVLTF. CDR3 nucleotides: TGCGCCAGCAGCTTGGTTTCGGGACTAGTCTCTGGGGCCACCGTCCTGACTTTC.

This clonotype was seen once. One junction end does not reproduce the germline sequence, and a read error may be involved. This chain uses TRBV6-1 with TRBJ1-5; tentatively, D is TRBD1 (5 bases). In germline, CDR1 is MNHNS, CDR2 SASEGT. The CDR3 has 16 amino acids. The CDR3 spells CASSGRGLNSNQPQHF. In nucleotides, the CDR3 is TGTGCCAGCAGCGGAAGGGGCCTGAATAGCAATCAACCCCAGCATTTT.

A single count supports this clonotype. Germline and junction disagree at one end, which may indicate a read error. The rearrangement uses TRBV12-3 or TRBV12-4 and TRBJ1-2; no reliable D call. This CDR3 comprises 11 residues. The CDR3 DNA follows: TGTGACAGCCGGGGATACTATGTCTACACCTTC. Its translation is CDSRGYYVYTF.

About this clonotype: The missing conserved phenylalanine or tryptophan at the end of this CDR3 makes a read error likely. Because the CDR3's place on the DNA is in doubt, the DNA is left out and the CDR3 is given as listed by TCRdb. The V call is TRBV7-9, the J call TRBJ2-4. Germline CDR1 is SEHNR and CDR2 is FQNEAQ (reference sequence). The CDR3 sequence runs 15 residues, both termini included. The CDR3 sequence: CASSPTGGTKSIQYV.

This clonotype came up many times. The chain employs TRBV20-1 and TRBJ2-7; 8 nucleotides align to TRBD1. This CDR3 contains 12 residues. CDR1 and CDR2 (germline): DFQATT, SNEGSKA (reference sequence). J gave up 6 bases and V 6 bases, and 7 bases lay outside the gene matches. CDR3 bases: TGCAGTGCCCCCGACAGGGGAACCGAGCAGTACTTC. Translated, it gives CSAPDRGTEQYF.

For this clonotype: Lacking the conserved final phenylalanine or tryptophan, this CDR3 likely reflects a read error. The chain uses TRBV11-2 and TRBJ2-7; the D is unclear. Trimming took off 5 bases at V and 5 bases at J, with 16 bases between the two ends. The CDR3 contains 14 residues. Germline V lookup: CDR1 SGHAT, CDR2 FQNNGV. The CDR3 DNA reads TGTGCCAGCAGCCTACAGTTAGCCGTCCACGAGCAGTACCTC. This codes for CASSLQLAVHEQYL.

About this clonotype: Compared with germline, one end of the junction differs, possibly owing to a read error. The CDR3 DNA is TGTGCCAGCAGTTACAAGGTTCATTGTAAGGACTGGGACCAACGTCCTGATTTC. Amino acid sequence: CASSYKVHCKDWDQRPDF. V is TRBV6-5 and J is TRBJ2-6; the D call may be TRBD1 or TRBD2 (5 bases each). Germline V gene lookup returns CDR1 MNHEY and CDR2 SVGAGI. The CDR3 loop spans 18 amino acids.

Notes on this clonotype: Its ends do not fully match the called genes, so a read error is possible. The genes are TRBV12-3 or TRBV12-4 and TRBJ1-5; D remains unclear. The CDR3 contains 14 residues. The DNA of the CDR3 is TGTGCCAGCGCCCGGGAAGGAATGGATCAGCCCCGGCATTTT. Translated: CASAREGMDQPRHF.